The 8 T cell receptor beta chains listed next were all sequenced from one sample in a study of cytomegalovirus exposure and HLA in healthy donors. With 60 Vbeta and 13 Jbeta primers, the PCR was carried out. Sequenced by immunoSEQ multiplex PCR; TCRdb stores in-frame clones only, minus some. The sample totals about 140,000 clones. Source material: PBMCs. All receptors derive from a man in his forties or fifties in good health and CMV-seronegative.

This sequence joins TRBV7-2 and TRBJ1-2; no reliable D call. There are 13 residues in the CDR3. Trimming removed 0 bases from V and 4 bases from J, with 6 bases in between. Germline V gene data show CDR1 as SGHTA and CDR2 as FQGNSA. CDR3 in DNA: TGTGCCAGCAGCTTAGCTGAGTTCTATGGCTACACCTTC. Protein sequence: CASSLAEFYGYTF.

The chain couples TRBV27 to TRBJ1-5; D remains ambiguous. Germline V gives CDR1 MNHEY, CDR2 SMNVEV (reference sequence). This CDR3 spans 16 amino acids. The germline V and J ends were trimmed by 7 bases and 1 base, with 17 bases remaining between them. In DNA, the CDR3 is TGTGCCAGCACTCCCCTAGGTGGAGGGAGCAATCAGCCCCAGCATTTT. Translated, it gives CASTPLGGGSNQPQHF.

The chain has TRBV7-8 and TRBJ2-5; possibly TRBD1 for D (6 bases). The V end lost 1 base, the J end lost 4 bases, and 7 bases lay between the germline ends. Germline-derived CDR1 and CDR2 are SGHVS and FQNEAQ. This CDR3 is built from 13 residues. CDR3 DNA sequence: TGTGCCAGCAGCTTAGAGGGGGTAGAGACCCAGTACTTC. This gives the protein CASSLEGVETQYF.

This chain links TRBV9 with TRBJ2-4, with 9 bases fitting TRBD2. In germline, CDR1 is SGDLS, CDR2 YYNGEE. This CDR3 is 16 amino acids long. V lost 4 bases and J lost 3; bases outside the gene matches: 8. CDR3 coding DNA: TGTGCCAGCAGCATTAGCGGGGGCGGAATCAAAAACATTCAGTACTTC. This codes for CASSISGGGIKNIQYF.

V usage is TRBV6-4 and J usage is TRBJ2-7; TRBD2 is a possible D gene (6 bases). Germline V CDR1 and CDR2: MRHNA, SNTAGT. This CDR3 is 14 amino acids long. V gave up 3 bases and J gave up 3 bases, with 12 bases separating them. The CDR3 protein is CASSDLGGDYEQYF. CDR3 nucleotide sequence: TGTGCCAGCAGTGATTTGGGGGGAGACTACGAGCAGTACTTC.

Here the CDR3 reads CASSQETGVGYSPLHF. In DNA form, the CDR3 reads TGTGCCAGCAGCCAGGAGACAGGGGTGGGCTACTCACCCCTCCACTTT. The chain has TRBV4-2 and TRBJ1-6; TRBD1 agrees at 8 bases. This CDR3 comprises 16 residues. The J segment lost 10 bases and the V segment lost 3 bases, leaving 11 bases of the junction unmatched. Germline loops: CDR1 LGHNA, CDR2 YNFKEQ.

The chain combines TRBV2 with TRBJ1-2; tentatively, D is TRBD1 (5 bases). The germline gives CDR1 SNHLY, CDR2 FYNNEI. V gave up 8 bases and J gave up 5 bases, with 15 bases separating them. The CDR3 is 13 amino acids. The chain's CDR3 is CASWLMGGYGYTF. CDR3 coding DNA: TGTGCCAGCTGGTTAATGGGGGGATATGGCTACACCTTC.

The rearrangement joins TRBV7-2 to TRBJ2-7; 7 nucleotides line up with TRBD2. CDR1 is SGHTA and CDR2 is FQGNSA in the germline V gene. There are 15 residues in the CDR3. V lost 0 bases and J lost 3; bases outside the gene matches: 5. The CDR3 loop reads CASSLAWGGFYEQYF. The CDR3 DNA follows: TGTGCCAGCAGCTTAGCTTGGGGAGGGTTCTACGAGCAGTACTTC. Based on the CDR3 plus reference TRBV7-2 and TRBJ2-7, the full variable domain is GAGVSQSPSNKVTEKGKDVELRCDPISGHTALYWYRQSLGQGLEFLIYFQGNSAPDKSGLPSDRFSAERTGGSVSTLTIQRTQQEDSAVYLCASSLAWGGFYEQYFGPGTRLTVT.